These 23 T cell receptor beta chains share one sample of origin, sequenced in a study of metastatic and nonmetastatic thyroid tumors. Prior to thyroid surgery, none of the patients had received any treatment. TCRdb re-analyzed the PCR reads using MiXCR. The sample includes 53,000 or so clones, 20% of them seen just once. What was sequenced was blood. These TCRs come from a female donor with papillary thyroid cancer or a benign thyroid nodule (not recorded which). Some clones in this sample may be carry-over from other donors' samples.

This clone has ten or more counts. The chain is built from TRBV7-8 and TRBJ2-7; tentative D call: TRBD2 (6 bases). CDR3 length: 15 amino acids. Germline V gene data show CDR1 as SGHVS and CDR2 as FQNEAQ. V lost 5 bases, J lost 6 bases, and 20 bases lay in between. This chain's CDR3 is CASSGRRDASSEQYF. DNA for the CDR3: TGTGCCAGCAGCGGCAGGAGGGATGCTAGTAGCGAGCAGTACTTC.

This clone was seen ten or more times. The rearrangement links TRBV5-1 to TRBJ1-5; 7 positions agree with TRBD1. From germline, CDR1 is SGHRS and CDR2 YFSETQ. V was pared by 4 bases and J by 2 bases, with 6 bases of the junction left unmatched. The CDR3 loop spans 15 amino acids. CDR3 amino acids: CASSKTGSGNQPQHF. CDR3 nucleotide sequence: TGCGCCAGCAGCAAGACAGGGTCTGGCAATCAGCCCCAGCATTTT. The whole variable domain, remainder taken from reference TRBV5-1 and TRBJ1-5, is KAGVTQTPRYLIKTRGQQVTLSCSPISGHRSVSWYQQTPGQGLQFLFEYFSETQRNKGNFPGRFSGRQFSNSRSEMNVSTLELGDSALYLCASSKTGSGNQPQHFGDGTRLSIL.

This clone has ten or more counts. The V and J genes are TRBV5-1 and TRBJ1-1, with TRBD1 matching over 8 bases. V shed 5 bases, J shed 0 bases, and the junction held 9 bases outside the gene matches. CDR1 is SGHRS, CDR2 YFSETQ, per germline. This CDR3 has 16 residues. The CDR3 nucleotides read TGCGCCAGCAGTCCTAACGCGGGACAGGTGAACACTGAAGCTTTCTTT. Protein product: CASSPNAGQVNTEAFF. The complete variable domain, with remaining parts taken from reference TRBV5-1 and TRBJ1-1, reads KAGVTQTPRYLIKTRGQQVTLSCSPISGHRSVSWYQQTPGQGLQFLFEYFSETQRNKGNFPGRFSGRQFSNSRSEMNVSTLELGDSALYLCASSPNAGQVNTEAFFGQGTRLTVV.

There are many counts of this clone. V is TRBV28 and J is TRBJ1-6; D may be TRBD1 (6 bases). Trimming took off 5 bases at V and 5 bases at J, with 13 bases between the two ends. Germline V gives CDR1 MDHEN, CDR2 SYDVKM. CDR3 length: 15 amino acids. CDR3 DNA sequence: TGTGCCAGCAGTGATTTACAGGGTAATAATTCACCCCTCCACTTT. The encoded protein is CASSDLQGNNSPLHF.

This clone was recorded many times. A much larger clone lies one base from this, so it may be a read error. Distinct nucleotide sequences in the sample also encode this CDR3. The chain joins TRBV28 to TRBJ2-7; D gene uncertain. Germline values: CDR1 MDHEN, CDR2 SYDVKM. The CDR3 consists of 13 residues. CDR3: CASSTYSTYEQYF. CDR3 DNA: TGCGCCAGCAGTACATACAGCACCTACGAGCAGTACTTC.

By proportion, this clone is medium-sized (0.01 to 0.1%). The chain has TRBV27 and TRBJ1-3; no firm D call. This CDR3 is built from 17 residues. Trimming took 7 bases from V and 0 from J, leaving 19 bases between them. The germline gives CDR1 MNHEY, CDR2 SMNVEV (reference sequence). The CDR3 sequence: CASKKVGRQSSGNTIYF. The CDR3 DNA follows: TGTGCCAGCAAGAAGGTTGGCCGCCAGAGCTCTGGAAACACCATATATTTT.

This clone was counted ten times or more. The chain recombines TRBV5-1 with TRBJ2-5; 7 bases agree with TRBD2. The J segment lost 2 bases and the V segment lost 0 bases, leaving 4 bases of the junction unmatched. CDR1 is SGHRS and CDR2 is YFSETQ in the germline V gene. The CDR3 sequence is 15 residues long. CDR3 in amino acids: CASSLGGRAQETQYF. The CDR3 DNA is TGCGCCAGCAGCTTGGGTGGGAGGGCTCAAGAGACCCAGTACTTC.

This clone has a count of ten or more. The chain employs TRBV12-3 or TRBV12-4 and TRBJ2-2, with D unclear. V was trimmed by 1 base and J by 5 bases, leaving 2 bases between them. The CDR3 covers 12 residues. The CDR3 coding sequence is TGTGCCAGCAGTTTAGGGACCGGGGAGCTGTTTTTT. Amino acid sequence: CASSLGTGELFF.

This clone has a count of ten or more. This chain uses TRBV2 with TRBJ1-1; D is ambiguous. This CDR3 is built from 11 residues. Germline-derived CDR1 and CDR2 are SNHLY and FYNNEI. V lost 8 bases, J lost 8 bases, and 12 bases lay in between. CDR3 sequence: CASSPAQEAFF. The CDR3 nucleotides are TGTGCCAGCTCTCCCGCACAGGAAGCTTTCTTT.

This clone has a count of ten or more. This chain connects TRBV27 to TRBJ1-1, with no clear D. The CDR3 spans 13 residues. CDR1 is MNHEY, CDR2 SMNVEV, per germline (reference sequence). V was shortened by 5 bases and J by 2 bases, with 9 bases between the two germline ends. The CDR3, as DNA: TGTGCCAGCAGTAAAGTACCTAACACTGAAGCTTTCTTT. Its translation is CASSKVPNTEAFF.

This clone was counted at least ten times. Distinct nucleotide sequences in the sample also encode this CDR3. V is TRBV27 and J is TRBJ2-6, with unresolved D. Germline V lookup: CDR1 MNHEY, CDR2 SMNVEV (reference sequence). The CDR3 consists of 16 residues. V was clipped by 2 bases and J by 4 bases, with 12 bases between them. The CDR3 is CASSLTRASGANVLTF. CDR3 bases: TGTGCCAGCAGTTTAACAAGAGCCTCCGGGGCCAACGTCCTGACTTTC.

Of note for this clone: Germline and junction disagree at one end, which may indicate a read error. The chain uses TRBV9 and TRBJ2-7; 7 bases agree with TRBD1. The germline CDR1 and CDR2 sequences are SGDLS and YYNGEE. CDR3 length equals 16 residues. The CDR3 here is CASSGAMGRGFNEHYF. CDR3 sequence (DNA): TGTGCCAGCAGCGGAGCGATGGGCAGGGGGTTTAACGAGCATTACTTC. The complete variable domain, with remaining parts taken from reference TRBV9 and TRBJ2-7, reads DSGVTQTPKHLITATGQRVTLRCSPRSGDLSVYWYQQSLDQGLQFLIQYYNGEERAKGNILERFSAQQFPDLHSELNLSSLELGDSALYFCASSGAMGRGFNEHYFGPGTRLTVT.

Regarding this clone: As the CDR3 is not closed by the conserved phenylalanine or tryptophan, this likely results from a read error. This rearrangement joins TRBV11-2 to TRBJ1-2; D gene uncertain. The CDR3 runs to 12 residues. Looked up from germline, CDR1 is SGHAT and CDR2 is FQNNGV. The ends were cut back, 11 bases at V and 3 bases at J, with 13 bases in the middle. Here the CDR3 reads CALSRPYYGYTL. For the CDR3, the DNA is TGTGCCCTTTCCCGGCCTTACTATGGCTACACCCTC.

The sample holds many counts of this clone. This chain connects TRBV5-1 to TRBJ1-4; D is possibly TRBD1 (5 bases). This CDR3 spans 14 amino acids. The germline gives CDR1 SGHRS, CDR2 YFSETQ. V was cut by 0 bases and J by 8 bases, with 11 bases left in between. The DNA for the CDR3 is TGCGCCAGCAGCTTGGTAGGGGTTTCGGAAAAACTGTTTTTT. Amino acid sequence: CASSLVGVSEKLFF.

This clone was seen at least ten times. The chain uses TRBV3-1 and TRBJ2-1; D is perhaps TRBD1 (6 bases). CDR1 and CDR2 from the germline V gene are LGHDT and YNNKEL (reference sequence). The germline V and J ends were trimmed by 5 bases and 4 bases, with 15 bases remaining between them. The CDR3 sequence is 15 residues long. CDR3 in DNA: TGTGCCAGCAGCGGTGGACAGTTATTTTACAATGAGCAGTTCTTC. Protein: CASSGGQLFYNEQFF.

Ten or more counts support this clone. The CDR3, as DNA: TGTGCCAGCAGTCAGACTAGCGGGGGGGAAAGGAATGAGCAGTTCTTC. It is translated as CASSQTSGGERNEQFF. The rearrangement joins TRBV25-1 to TRBJ2-1; 14 bases match TRBD2. The CDR3 extends over 16 amino acids. Germline V gene data show CDR1 as MGHDK and CDR2 as SYGVNS. The J segment lost 7 bases and the V segment lost 5 bases, leaving 7 bases of the junction unmatched.

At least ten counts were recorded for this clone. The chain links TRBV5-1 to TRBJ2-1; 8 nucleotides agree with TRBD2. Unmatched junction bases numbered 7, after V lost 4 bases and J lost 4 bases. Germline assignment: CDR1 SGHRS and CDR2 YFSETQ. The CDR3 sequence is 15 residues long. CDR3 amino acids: CASSLEREIYNEQFF. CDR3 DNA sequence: TGCGCCAGCAGCCTTGAGCGGGAGATTTACAATGAGCAGTTCTTC.

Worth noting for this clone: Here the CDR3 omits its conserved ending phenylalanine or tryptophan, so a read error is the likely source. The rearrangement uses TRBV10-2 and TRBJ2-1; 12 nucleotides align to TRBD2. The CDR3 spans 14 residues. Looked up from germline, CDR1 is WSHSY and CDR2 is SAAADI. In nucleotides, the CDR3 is TGCCCCAGCGGAACTAGCGGGAGGAGCAGTGAGCAGTTCTGC. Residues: CPSGTSGRSSEQFC.

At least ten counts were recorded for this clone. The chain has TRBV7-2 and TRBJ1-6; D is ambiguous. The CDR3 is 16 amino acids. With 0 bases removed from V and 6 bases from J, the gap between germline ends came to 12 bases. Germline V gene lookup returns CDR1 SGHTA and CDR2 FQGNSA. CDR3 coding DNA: TGTGCCAGCAGCTTAGCGGGCCTTACACTTAATTCACCCCTCCACTTT. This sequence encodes CASSLAGLTLNSPLHF.

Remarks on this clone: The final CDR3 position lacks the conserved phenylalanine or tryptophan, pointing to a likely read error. The CDR3 DNA sequence: TGTGCCAGCAGCGTAACAGGGGTCAGAACACCCCTCCACGTT. It yields the protein CASSVTGVRTPLHV. The chain uses TRBV11-2 and TRBJ1-6, with 7 bases lining up with TRBD1. The CDR3 loop spans 14 amino acids. The V and J ends lost 5 bases and 11 bases, in that order; junction bases with no gene match: 9. Germline V gives CDR1 SGHAT, CDR2 FQNNGV.

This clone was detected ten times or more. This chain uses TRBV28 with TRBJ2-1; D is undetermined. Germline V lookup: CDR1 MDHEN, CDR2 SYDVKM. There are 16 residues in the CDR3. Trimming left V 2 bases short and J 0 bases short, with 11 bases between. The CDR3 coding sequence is TGTGCCAGCAGTTTAGGGCCCCCCAACTCCTACAATGAGCAGTTCTTC. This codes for CASSLGPPNSYNEQFF.

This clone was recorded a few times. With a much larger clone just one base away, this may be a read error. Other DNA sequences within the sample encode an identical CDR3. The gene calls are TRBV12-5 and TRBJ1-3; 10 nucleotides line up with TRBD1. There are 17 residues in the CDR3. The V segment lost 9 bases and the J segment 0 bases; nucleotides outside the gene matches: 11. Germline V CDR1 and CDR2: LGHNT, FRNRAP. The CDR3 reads CASGPGQGVHSGNTIYF. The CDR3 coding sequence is TGTGCTAGCGGTCCAGGACAGGGGGTTCACTCTGGAAACACCATATATTTT.

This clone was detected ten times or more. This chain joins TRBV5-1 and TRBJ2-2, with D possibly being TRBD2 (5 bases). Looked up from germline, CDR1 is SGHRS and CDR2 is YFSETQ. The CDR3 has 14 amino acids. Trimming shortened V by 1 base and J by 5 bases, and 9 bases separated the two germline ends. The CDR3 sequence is CASSLLTGTGELFF. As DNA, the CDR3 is TGCGCCAGCAGCTTGTTGACGGGAACCGGGGAGCTGTTTTTT.